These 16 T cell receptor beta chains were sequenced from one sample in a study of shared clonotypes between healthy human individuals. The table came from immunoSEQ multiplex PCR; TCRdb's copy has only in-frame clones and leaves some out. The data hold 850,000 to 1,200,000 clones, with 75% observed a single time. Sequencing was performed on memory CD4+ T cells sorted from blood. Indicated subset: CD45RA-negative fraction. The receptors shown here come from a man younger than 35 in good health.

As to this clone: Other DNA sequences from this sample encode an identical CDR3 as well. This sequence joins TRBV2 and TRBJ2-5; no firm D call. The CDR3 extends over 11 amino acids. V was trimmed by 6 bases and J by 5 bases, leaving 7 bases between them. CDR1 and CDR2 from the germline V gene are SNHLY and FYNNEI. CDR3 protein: CASRVGETQYF. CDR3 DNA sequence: TGTGCCAGCAGGGTTGGCGAGACCCAGTACTTC.

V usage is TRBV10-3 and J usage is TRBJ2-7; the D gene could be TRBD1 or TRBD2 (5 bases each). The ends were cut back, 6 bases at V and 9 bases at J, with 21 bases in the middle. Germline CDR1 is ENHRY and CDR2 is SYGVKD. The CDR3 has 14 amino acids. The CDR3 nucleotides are TGTGCCATCAGGAACGGGACGGCCGGACGCGGGCAGTACTTC. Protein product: CAIRNGTAGRGQYF.

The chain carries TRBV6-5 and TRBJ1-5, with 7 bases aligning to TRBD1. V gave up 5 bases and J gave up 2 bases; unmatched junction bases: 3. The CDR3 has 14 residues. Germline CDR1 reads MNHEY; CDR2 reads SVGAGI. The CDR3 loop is CASSPQGGNQPQHF. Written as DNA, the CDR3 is TGTGCCAGCAGTCCTCAGGGGGGCAATCAGCCCCAGCATTTT.

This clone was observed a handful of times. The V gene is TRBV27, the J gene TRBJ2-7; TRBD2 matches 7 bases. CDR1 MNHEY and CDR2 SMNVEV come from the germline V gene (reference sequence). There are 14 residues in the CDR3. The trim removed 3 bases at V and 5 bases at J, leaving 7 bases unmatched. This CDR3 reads CASSFSYSGDEQYF. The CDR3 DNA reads TGTGCCAGCAGTTTCTCATACAGCGGGGACGAGCAGTACTTC.

The CDR3 region is CASSSIAGGRQETQYF. The CDR3 region has the DNA TGTGCCAGCAGTTCCATAGCGGGGGGGCGTCAAGAGACCCAGTACTTC. This chain links TRBV28 with TRBJ2-5, with 11 bases matching TRBD2. Germline CDR1 is MDHEN and CDR2 is SYDVKM. Germline trimming cut 4 bases from V and 2 bases from J; bases unmatched to any gene: 6. The CDR3 spans 16 residues.

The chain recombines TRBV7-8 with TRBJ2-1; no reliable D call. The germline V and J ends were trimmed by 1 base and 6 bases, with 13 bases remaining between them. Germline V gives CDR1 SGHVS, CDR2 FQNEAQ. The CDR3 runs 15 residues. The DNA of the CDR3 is TGTGCCAGCAGCTTAGTGCCGTTGTCGGGCAATGAGCAGTTCTTC. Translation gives CASSLVPLSGNEQFF.

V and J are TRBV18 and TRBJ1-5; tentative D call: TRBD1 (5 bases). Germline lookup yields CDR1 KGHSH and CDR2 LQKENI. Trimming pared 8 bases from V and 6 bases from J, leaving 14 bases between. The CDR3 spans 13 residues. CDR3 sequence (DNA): TGTGCCAGCGGTGGAGGCAGGGCTCAGCCCCAGCATTTT. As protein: CASGGGRAQPQHF.

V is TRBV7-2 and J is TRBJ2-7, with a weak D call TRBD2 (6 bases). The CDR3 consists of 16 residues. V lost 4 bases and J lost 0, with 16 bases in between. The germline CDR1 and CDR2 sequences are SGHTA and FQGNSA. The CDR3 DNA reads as TGTGCCAGCAGCTCTGGGCGGGACGTTAGCTCCTACGAGCAGTACTTC. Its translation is CASSSGRDVSSYEQYF.

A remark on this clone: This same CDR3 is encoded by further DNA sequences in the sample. The CDR3 DNA sequence: TGTGCCAGCTCCCGGGGGGTCCAAGAGACCCAGTACTTC. Translating gives CASSRGVQETQYF. This chain links TRBV18 with TRBJ2-5; 7 bases are a match to TRBD2. Germline CDR1 KGHSH, CDR2 LQKENI. The CDR3 extends over 13 amino acids. V dropped 6 bases and J dropped 1; count of bases not matched to a gene: 2.

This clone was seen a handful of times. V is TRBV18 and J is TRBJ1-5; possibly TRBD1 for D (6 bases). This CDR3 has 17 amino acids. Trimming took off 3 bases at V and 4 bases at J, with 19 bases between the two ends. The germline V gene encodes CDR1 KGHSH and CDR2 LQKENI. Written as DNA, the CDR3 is TGTGCCAGCTCACCCGCGGCAGGGGAGGTATGGAATCAGCCCCAGCATTTT. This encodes CASSPAAGEVWNQPQHF.

The DNA for the CDR3 is TGTGCCAGCAGCTTAGTGGGGGGGGATGTTTACAATGAGCAGTTCTTC. Amino acids: CASSLVGGDVYNEQFF. The chain joins TRBV11-2 to TRBJ2-1, with 7 nucleotides matching TRBD2. Germline V CDR1 and CDR2: SGHAT, FQNNGV. Trimming at V came to 1 base and at J to 4 bases, leaving 7 bases not matched to a gene. The CDR3 is 16 amino acids.

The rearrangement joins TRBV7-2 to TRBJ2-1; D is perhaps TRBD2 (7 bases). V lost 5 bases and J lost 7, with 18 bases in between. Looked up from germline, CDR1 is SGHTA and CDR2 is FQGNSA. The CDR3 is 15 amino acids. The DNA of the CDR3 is TGTGCCAGCAGCCCACTGGGGGGGCGGTTGAATGAGCAGTTCTTC. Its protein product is CASSPLGGRLNEQFF. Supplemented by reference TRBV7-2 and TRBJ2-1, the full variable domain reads GAGVSQSPSNKVTEKGKDVELRCDPISGHTALYWYRQSLGQGLEFLIYFQGNSAPDKSGLPSDRFSAERTGGSVSTLTIQRTQQEDSAVYLCASSPLGGRLNEQFFGPGTRLTVL.

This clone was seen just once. The CDR3 sequence is CATGTGANTGELFF. In nucleotides, the CDR3 is TGTGCCACCGGGACAGGGGCGAACACCGGGGAGCTGTTTTTT. The genes are TRBV2 and TRBJ2-2, with 10 bases matching TRBD1. The ends lost 10 bases at V and 0 bases at J; junction bases unmatched: 2. Germline values: CDR1 SNHLY, CDR2 FYNNEI. The CDR3 spans 14 residues.

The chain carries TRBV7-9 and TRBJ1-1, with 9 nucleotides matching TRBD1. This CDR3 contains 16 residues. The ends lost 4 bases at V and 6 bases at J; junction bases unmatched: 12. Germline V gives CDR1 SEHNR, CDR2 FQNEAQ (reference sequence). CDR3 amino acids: CASSSPGGQGISEAFF. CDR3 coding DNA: TGTGCCAGCAGCTCCCCCGGGGGACAGGGTATTTCTGAAGCTTTCTTT.

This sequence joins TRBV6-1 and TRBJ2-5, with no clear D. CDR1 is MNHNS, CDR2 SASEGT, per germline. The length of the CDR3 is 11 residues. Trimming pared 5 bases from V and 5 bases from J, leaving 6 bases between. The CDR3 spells CASSHLETQYF. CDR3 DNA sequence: TGTGCCAGCAGTCATTTGGAGACCCAGTACTTC.

CDR3 coding DNA: TGTGCCAGCAGTCCCCCTGGGACAGGGCCTACTGAAGCTTTCTTT. Amino acid sequence: CASSPPGTGPTEAFF. This chain uses TRBV28 with TRBJ1-1, with TRBD1 identical over 9 bases. The germline CDR1 and CDR2 sequences are MDHEN and SYDVKM. This CDR3 is built from 15 residues. V shed 5 bases, J shed 5 bases, and the junction held 9 bases outside the gene matches.